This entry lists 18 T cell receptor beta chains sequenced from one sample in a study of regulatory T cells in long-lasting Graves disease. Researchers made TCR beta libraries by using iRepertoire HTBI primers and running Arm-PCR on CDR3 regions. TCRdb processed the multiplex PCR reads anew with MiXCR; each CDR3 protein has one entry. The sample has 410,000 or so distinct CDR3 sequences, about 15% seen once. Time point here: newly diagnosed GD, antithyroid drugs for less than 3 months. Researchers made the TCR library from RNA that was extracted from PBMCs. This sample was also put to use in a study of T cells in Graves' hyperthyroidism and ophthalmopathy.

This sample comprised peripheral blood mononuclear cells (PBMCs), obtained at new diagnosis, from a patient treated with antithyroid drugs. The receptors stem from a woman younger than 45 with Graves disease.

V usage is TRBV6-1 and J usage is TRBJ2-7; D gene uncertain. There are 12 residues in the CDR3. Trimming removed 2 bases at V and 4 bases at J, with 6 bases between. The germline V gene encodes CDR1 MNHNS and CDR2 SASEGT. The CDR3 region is CASSELGYEQYF. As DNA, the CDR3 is TGTGCCAGCAGTGAACTGGGGTACGAGCAGTACTTC.

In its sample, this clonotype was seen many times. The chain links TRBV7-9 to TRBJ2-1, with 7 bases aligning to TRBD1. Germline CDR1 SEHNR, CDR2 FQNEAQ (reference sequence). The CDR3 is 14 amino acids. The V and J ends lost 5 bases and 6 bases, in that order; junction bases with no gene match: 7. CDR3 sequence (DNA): TGTGCCAGCAGCCTGGACTCAGGGGGCAATGAGCAGTTCTTC. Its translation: CASSLDSGGNEQFF.

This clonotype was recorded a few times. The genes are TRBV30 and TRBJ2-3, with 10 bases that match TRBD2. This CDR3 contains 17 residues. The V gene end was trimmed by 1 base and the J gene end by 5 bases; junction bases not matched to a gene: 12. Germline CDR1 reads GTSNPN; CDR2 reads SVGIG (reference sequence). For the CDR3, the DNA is TGTGCCTGGAGTGCGGCTCGGACTAGCGGAATGGGAGATACGCAGTATTTT. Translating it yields CAWSAARTSGMGDTQYF. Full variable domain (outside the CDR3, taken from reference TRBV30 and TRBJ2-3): SQTIHQWPATLVQPVGSPLSLECTVEGTSNPNLYWYRQAAGRGLQLLFYSVGIGQISSEVPQNLSASRPQDRQFILSSKKLLLSDSGFYLCAWSAARTSGMGDTQYFGPGTRLTVL.

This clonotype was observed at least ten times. CDR3 loop: CASSLESGQSSYNEQFF. The DNA for the CDR3 is TGTGCCAGCAGCTTAGAATCGGGACAAAGCTCCTACAATGAGCAGTTCTTC. The chain combines TRBV7-6 with TRBJ2-1; weak D call: TRBD1 (6 bases). The CDR3 is made up of 17 amino acids. CDR1 SGHVS and CDR2 FNYEAQ come from the germline V gene. The V and J ends lost 1 base and 0 bases respectively, with 13 bases between them. Full variable domain (missing parts from reference TRBV7-6 and TRBJ2-1): GAGVSQSPRYKVTKRGQDVALRCDPISGHVSLYWYRQALGQGPEFLTYFNYEAQQDKSGLPNDRFSAERPEGSISTLTIQRTEQRDSAMYRCASSLESGQSSYNEQFFGPGTRLTVL.

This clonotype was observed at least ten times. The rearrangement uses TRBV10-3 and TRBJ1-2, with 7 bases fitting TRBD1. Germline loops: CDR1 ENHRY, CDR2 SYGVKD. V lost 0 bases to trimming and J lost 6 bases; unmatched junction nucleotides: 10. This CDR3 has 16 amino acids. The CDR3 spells CAISESPGGAPDGYTF. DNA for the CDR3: TGTGCCATCAGTGAGTCTCCAGGGGGGGCGCCTGATGGCTACACCTTC.

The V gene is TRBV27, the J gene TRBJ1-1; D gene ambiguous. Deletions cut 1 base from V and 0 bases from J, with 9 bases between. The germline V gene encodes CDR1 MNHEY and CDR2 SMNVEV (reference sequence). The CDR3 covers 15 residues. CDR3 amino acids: CASSLFHDLNTEAFF. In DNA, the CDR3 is TGTGCCAGCAGTTTATTTCATGATTTGAACACTGAAGCTTTCTTT.

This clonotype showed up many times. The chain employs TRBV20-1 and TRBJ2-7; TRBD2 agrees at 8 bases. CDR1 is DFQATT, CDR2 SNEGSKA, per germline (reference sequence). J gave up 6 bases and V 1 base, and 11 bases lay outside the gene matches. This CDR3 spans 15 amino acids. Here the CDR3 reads CSARAGREDFGEQYF. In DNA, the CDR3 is TGCAGTGCTAGAGCGGGGCGGGAGGACTTCGGCGAGCAGTACTTC.

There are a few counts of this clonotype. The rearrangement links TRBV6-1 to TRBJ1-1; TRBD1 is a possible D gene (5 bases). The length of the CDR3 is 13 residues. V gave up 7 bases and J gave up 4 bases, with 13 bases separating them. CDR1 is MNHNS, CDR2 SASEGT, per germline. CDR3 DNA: TGTGCCAGCATTCAGGGTCGCGGCACTGAAGCTTTCTTT. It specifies CASIQGRGTEAFF.

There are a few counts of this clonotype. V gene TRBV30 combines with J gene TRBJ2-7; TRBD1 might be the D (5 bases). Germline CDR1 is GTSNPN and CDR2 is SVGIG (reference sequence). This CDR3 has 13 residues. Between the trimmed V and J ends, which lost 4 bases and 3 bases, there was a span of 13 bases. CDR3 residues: CAWKTVSLYEQYF. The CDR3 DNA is TGTGCCTGGAAGACAGTCAGTCTCTACGAGCAGTACTTC.

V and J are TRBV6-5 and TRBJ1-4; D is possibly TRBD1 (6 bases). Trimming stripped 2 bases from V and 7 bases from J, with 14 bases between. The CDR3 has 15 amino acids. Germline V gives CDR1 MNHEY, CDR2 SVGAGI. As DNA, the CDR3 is TGTGCCAGCAGTTACGAGGGGGGGGATAGTGAAAAACTGTTTTTT. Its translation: CASSYEGGDSEKLFF.

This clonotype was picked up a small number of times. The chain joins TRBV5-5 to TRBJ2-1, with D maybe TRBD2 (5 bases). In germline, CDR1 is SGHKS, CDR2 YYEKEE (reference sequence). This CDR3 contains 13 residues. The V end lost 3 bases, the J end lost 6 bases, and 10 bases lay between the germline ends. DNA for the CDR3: TGTGCCAGCAGCTCCGACTATTCCAATGAGCAGTTCTTC. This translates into CASSSDYSNEQFF.

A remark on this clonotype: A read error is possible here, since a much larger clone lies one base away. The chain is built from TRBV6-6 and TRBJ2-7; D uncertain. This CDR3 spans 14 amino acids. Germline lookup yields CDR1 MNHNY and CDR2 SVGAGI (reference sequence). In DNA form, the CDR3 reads TGTGCCGGCAGTTACTCGACGGCCTCCTACGAGCAGTACTTC. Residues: CAGSYSTASYEQYF.

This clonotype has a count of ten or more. CDR3 in DNA: TGTGCCAGCAGCTCCGGGACAGGGTTCATGAACACTGAAGCTTTCTTT. This translates into CASSSGTGFMNTEAFF. This chain uses TRBV3-1 with TRBJ1-1; 9 positions match TRBD1. Germline V gene sequence: CDR1 LGHDT, CDR2 YNNKEL (reference sequence). This CDR3 is built from 16 residues. Germline trimming cut 5 bases from V and 0 bases from J; bases unmatched to any gene: 7.

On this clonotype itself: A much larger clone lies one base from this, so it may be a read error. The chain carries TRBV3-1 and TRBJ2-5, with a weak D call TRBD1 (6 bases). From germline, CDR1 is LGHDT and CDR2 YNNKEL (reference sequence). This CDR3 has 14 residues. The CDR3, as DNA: TGTGGCAGCAGCCAAGAGGGGGTTCAAGAGACCCAGTACTTC. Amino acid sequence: CGSSQEGVQETQYF.

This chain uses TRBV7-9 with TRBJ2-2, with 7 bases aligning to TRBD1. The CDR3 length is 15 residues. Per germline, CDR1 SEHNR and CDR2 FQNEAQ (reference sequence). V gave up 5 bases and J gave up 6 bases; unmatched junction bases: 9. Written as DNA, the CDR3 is TGTGCCAGCAGCACCCACAGGGGCATCGCCGGGGAGCTGTTTTTT. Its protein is CASSTHRGIAGELFF.

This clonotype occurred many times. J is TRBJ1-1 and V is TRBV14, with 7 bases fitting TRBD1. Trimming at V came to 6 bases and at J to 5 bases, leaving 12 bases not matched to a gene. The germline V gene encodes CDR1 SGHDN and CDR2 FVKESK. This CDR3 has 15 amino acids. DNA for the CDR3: TGTGCCAGCAGGGGCCAGGGGGACCCGAGGACTGAAGCTTTCTTT. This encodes CASRGQGDPRTEAFF.

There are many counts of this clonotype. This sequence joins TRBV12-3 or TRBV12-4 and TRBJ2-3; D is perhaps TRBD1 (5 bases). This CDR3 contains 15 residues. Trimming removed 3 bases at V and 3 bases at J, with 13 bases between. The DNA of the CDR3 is TGTGCCAGCAGTTTGAGTACCCCAGGGACAGATACGCAGTATTTT. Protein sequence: CASSLSTPGTDTQYF.

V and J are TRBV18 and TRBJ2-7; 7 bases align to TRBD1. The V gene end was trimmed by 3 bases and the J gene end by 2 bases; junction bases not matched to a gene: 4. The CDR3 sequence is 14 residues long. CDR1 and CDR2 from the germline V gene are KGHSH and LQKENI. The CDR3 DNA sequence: TGTGCCAGCTCACCTCCGACAGGGACCTACGAGCAGTACTTC. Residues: CASSPPTGTYEQYF.